This T cell receptor (beta chain) was found in a study of shared clonotypes between healthy human individuals. Whole-study results and caveats: Lower generation probabilities were found for non-shared clonotypes than for those shared by all four donors. Rarefaction revealed incomplete sorted-subset sequencing despite large depth.

Sequenced by immunoSEQ multiplex PCR; TCRdb stores in-frame clones only, minus some. The sample includes about 550,000 clones, 95% of them seen just once. The naive CD8 fraction comprised CD45RO-negative cells positively selected for CCR7 and excluded terminally differentiated effector memory CD45RA+ cells. Each sample came from a Caucasian adult donor living in Nashville, Tennessee. Worth noting for this clone: The antigen remains undetermined.

The sample consisted of naive CD8+ T cells sorted from blood. This receptor was obtained from a woman aged 25 to 39 in good health.

The CDR3 reads CASSLIPGELFF. The CDR3, as DNA: TGCGCCAGCAGCTTGATCCCCGGGGAGCTGTTTTTT. J is TRBJ2-2 and V is TRBV5-1; D ambiguous. Trimming shortened V by 1 base and J by 6 bases, and 4 bases separated the two germline ends. Germline-derived CDR1 and CDR2 are SGHRS and YFSETQ. The CDR3 is 12 amino acids.